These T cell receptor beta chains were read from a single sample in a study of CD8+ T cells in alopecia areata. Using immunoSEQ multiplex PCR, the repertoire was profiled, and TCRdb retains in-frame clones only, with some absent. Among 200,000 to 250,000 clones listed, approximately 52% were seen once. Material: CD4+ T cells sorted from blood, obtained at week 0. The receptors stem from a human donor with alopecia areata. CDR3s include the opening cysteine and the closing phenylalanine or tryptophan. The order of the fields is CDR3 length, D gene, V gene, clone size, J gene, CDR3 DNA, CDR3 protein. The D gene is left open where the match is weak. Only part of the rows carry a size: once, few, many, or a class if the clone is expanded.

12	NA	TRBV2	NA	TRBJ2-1	TGTGCCAGCAGTGAATGGTACAATGAGCAGTTCTTC	CASSEWYNEQFF
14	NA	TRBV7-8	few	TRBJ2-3	TGTGCCAGCACTACCCGACTCCGCACAGATACGCAGTATTTT	CASTTRLRTDTQYF
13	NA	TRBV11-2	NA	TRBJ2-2	TGTGCCAGCAGCTTCACGGGTACCGGGGAGCTGTTTTTT	CASSFTGTGELFF
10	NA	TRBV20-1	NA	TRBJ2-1	TGCAGTGCTAGCAGGAGGGAGCAGTTCTTC	CSASRREQFF
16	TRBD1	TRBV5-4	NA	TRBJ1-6	TGTGCCAGCAGCACCGGGACAGGTCGGGCCAATTCACCCCTCCACTTT	CASSTGTGRANSPLHF
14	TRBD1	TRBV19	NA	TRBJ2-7	TGTGCCAGTAGTCTGGACAGGGGGCCCCACGAGCAGTACTTC	CASSLDRGPHEQYF
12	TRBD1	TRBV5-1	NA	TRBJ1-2	TGCGCCAGCAGCTCGGACAGGGATGGCTACACCTTC	CASSSDRDGYTF
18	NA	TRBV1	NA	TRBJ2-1	TGCACCAGCAGCCAAGATCGGTTCAGACAGGGAAGGGACAATGAGCAGTTCTTC	CTSSQDRFRQGRDNEQFF
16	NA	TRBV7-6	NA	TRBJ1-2	TGTGCCAGCAGCCCCCGTTACAGGGCCTTGGACTATGGCTACACCTTC	CASSPRYRALDYGYTF
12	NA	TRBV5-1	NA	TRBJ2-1	TGCGCCAGCAGCTACGGGCAGAATGAGCAGTTCTTC	CASSYGQNEQFF
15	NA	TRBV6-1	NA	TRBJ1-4	TGTGCCAGCAGTGAAGCGACAGGCGGTAATGAAAAACTGTTTTTT	CASSEATGGNEKLFF
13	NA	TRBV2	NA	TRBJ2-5	TGTGCCAGCAGTGGAAACGGCCAAGAGACCCAGTACTTC	CASSGNGQETQYF
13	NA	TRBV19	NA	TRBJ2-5	TGTGCCAGTAGGATCGCAGGGACCGAGACCCAGTACTTC	CASRIAGTETQYF
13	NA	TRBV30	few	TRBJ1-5	TGTGCCTGGAGTGTATCCGGTGGCAAGGCCCAGCATTTT	CAWSVSGGKAQHF
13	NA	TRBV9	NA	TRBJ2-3	TGTGCCAGCAGCACTATCGTAGGTGATACGCAGTATTTT	CASSTIVGDTQYF
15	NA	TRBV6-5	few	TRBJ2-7	TGTGCCAGCAGTACCGGCACTCTGGGATCTGGGGAGCAGTACTTC	CASSTGTLGSGEQYF
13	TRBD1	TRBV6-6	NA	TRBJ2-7	TGTGCCAGCAGTAAGGGACAGCTCTACGAGCAGTACTTC	CASSKGQLYEQYF
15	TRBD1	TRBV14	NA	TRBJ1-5	TGTGCCACCCCCCCGGGACAGGGGCAAGGTCAGCCCCAGCATTTT	CATPPGQGQGQPQHF
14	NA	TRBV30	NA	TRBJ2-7	TGTGCCTGGAGTGTCCAGGGCGGATTCTACGAGCAGTACTTC	CAWSVQGGFYEQYF
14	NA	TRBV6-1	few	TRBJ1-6	TGTGCCAGCAGTGAAGCGCGGGTCGGGTCACCCCTCCACTTT	CASSEARVGSPLHF
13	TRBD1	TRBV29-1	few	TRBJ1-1	TGCAGCGCGAGGGACAGATATAACACTGAAGCTTTCTTT	CSARDRYNTEAFF
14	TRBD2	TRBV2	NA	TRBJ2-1	TGTGCCCCTCGGCGGGAGAGCTCCTACAATGAGCAGTTCTTC	CAPRRESSYNEQFF
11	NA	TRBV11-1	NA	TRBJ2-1	TGTGCCAGCAGCTTAGCGGTAGAGCAGTTCTTC	CASSLAVEQFF
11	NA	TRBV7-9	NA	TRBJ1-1	TGTGCCAGCGGAGGAGGGGGGCGAGCTTTCTTT	CASGGGGRAFF
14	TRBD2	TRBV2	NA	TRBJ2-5	TGTGCCAGCAGTGGAAGGCTAGCGGGAGAGACCCAGTACTTC	CASSGRLAGETQYF
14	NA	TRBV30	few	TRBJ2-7	TGTGCCTGGAGTCGTGAAAGGGGCCCCTACGAGCAGTACTTC	CAWSRERGPYEQYF
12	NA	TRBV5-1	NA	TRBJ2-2	TGCGCCAGCATGCGGACCGCCGGGGAGCTGTTTTTT	CASMRTAGELFF
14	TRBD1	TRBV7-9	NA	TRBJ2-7	TGTGCCAGCAGCTTGGGGACAGGGTCATACGAGCAGTACTTC	CASSLGTGSYEQYF
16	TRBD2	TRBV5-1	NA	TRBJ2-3	TGCGCCAGCAGCTCACAGACTAGCGGGACTACAGATACGCAGTATTTT	CASSSQTSGTTDTQYF
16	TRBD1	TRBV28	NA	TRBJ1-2	TGTGCCAGCAGCTTCCCGGGACAGGAAGCTAACTATGGCTACACCTTC	CASSFPGQEANYGYTF
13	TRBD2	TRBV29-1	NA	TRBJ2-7	TGCAGCGCCCTAGCGGGGGCGTTTTACGAGCAGTACTTC	CSALAGAFYEQYF
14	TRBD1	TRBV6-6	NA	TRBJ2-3	TGTGCCAGCAGTTGGACAGGGAGGACAGATACGCAGTATTTT	CASSWTGRTDTQYF
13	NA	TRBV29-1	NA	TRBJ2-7	TGCAGCGTTAGGGCGGGGATCTCCTACGAGCAGTACTTC	CSVRAGISYEQYF
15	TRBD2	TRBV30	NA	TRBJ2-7	TGTGCCTGGAGTTTGGGGACTAGCGGGGTAGGCGAGCAGTACTTC	CAWSLGTSGVGEQYF
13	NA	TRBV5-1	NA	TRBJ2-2	TGCGCCAGCAGCCCTAGGGACACCGGGGAGCTGTTTTTT	CASSPRDTGELFF
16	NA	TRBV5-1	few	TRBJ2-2	TGCGCCAGCAGCTTGGGGAACCACGCGAACACCGGGGAGCTGTTTTTT	CASSLGNHANTGELFF
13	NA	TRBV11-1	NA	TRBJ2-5	TGTGCCAGCAGCCTCGGACGGACGGAGACCCAGTACTTC	CASSLGRTETQYF
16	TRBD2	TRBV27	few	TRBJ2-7	TGTGCCAGCAGTTTATCTTGGGGGGGGACCACCTACGAGCAGTACTTC	CASSLSWGGTTYEQYF
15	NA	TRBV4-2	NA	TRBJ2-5	TGTGCCAGCAGCCAAGGGGAGCGATATCAAGAGACCCAGTACTTC	CASSQGERYQETQYF
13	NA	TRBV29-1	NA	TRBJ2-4	TGCAGCGTCGGAGGGACCCTGGGAAACATTCAGTACTTC	CSVGGTLGNIQYF
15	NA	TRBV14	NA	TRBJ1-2	TGTGCCAGCAGCCAAGGGCTAGCCTCTAACTATGGCTACACCTTC	CASSQGLASNYGYTF
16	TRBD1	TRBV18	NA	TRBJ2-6	TGTGCCAGCTCACCGACAGGGGTTGGTGGGGCCAACGTCCTGACTTTC	CASSPTGVGGANVLTF
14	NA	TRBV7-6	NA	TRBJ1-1	TGTGCCAGCAGCTCTATGGACACGAACACTGAAGCTTTCTTT	CASSSMDTNTEAFF
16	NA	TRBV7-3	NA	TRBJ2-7	TGTGCCAGCAGCCCCATGGAAAGTTTCGGGGCCTACGAGCAGTACTTC	CASSPMESFGAYEQYF
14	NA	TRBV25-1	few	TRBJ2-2	TGTGCCAGCAGGATGGGTGTGAACACCGGGGAGCTGTTTTTT	CASRMGVNTGELFF
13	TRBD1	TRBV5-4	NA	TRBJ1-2	TGTGCCAGCAGCATGACAGGGGAGTATGGCTACACCTTC	CASSMTGEYGYTF
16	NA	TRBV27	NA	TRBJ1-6	TGTGCCAGCAGTTTAGGGGGCGCGATAGTTAATTCACCCCTCCACTTT	CASSLGGAIVNSPLHF
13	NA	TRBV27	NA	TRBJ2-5	TGTGCCAGCAGTTTGGTAGGGGAGGAGACCCAGTACTTC	CASSLVGEETQYF
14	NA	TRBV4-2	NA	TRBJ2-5	TGTGCCAGCAGCCAAGTGGGCAGCCAAGAGACCCAGTACTTC	CASSQVGSQETQYF
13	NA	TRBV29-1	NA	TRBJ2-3	TGCAGCGTTGTGACCCAACCCACAGATACGCAGTATTTT	CSVVTQPTDTQYF
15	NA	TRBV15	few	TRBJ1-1	TGTGCCACCAGCAGAGATGCCAGGGTGAACACTGAAGCTTTCTTT	CATSRDARVNTEAFF